This T cell receptor beta chain derives from a study of T cell responses to AZD1222 COVID-19 vaccine. Study-level points and caveats: Vaccination with two AZD1222 doses was followed by a rise in Spike-specific TCR breadth and depth. Seropositive AZD1222 recipients at baseline numbered only five or six. Among the donors, most were white British and more were female, and clonal diversity was possibly underestimated.

About this clone itself: What it binds is unknown.

Sequencing used immunoSEQ multiplex PCR; TCRdb keeps in-frame clones, though not all of them. The data hold around 140,000 clones, with approximately 90% observed a single time. The CDR3 contains 15 residues. Germline V lookup: CDR1 KGHSH, CDR2 LQKENI. The germline V and J ends were trimmed by 3 bases and 6 bases, with 17 bases remaining between them. The chain carries TRBV18 and TRBJ1-2, with a weak D call TRBD1 (5 bases). Sequences were derived from peripheral blood, sampled on day 0 of AZD1222 vaccination. This sequence originates from an adult in good health. CDR3 sequence reads: CASSPINIQGDGYTF. DNA of the CDR3: TGTGCCAGCTCACCCATCAATATTCAAGGGGATGGCTACACCTTC.